What follows are 11 T cell receptor beta chains derived from one specimen sequenced in a study of CD8 T cells in ankylosing spondylitis. One entry per CDR3 protein, called by TCRdb with MiXCR from the 5' RACE reads. Of about 750,000 distinct CDR3 sequences listed, 15% to 20% are singletons. These receptors' targets are unknown. Whole-study findings and limits: A TCR beta motif made of eight highly homologous variants seemed typical of ankylosing spondylitis blood.

The sequencing input was blood, either unsorted or a sorted T cell fraction (not recorded which). These receptors were collected from a male donor with ankylosing spondylitis.

The sample holds many counts of this clonotype. Sequence at one end of the junction differs from germline and may be a read error. CDR3 amino acids: CASSQGDRAYEQYF. Written as DNA, the CDR3 is TGTGCCAGCAGCCAGGGGGACAGGGCCTACGAGCAGTACTTC. The rearrangement joins TRBV4-1 to TRBJ2-7; 9 bases fit TRBD1. The CDR3 extends over 14 amino acids. Looked up from germline, CDR1 is MGHRA and CDR2 is YSYEKL.

This clonotype appeared a few times. The chain has TRBV14 and TRBJ1-2, with D hard to call. The CDR3 contains 12 residues. Germline V gene sequence: CDR1 SGHDN, CDR2 FVKESK. V lost 3 bases and J lost 4, with 6 bases in between. CDR3 coding DNA: TGTGCCAGCAGCCAGGCAGCCTATGGCTACACCTTC. This codes for CASSQAAYGYTF.

This clonotype appeared a few times. This chain links TRBV30 with TRBJ2-7; D possibly corresponds to TRBD2 (6 bases). Germline V gene sequence: CDR1 GTSNPN, CDR2 SVGIG (reference sequence). V lost 2 bases and J lost 5, with 10 bases in between. This CDR3 is built from 12 residues. CDR3 nucleotides: TGTGCCTGGAGTCGCCAGCGGGACGAGCAGTACTTC. Its protein product is CAWSRQRDEQYF.

This clonotype was picked up a small number of times. The chain combines TRBV6-1 with TRBJ2-2, with 10 bases matching TRBD1. The germline gives CDR1 MNHNS, CDR2 SASEGT. The CDR3 loop spans 15 amino acids. Trimming cost V 5 bases and J 6 bases; bases outside gene matches: 6. The CDR3 coding sequence is TGTGCCAGCAGTAATCGGGACAGGGGTGCCGGGGAGCTGTTTTTT. Translation: CASSNRDRGAGELFF.

This clonotype was picked up a small number of times. The chain carries TRBV18 and TRBJ2-1; D possibly uses TRBD1 or TRBD2 (5 bases each). The CDR3 extends over 12 amino acids. The V gene lost 4 bases and the J gene lost 14 bases, with 15 bases spanning the gap. In germline, CDR1 is KGHSH, CDR2 LQKENI. The CDR3 is CASSLTGTAEFF. CDR3 DNA: TGTGCCAGCTCACTTACCGGGACGGCTGAGTTCTTC. The entire variable domain, with the rest obtained from reference TRBV18 and TRBJ2-1, is as follows: NAGVMQNPRHLVRRRGQEARLRCSPMKGHSHVYWYRQLPEEGLKFMVYLQKENIIDESGMPKERFSAEFPKEGPSILRIQQVVRGDSAAYFCASSLTGTAEFFGPGTRLTVL.

This clonotype was observed a handful of times. V usage is TRBV29-1 and J usage is TRBJ2-6; no firm D call. CDR1 is SQVTM, CDR2 ANQGSEA, per germline. V lost 5 bases, J lost 4 bases, and 6 bases lay in between. This CDR3 is built from 12 residues. In DNA form, the CDR3 reads TGCAGCGTTTTGGCCGGGGCCAACGTCCTGACTTTC. It encodes CSVLAGANVLTF.

This clonotype was seen a few times. The chain uses TRBV7-8 and TRBJ2-7; possible D gene TRBD1, 6 bases. CDR3 size: 16 residues. V lost 5 bases and J lost 3, with 20 bases in between. In germline, CDR1 is SGHVS, CDR2 FQNEAQ. CDR3 loop: CASSRAQGQGFYEQYF. In DNA, the CDR3 is TGTGCCAGCAGCAGAGCCCAGGGGCAGGGTTTCTACGAGCAGTACTTC.

J is TRBJ2-1 and V is TRBV7-8, with D possibly TRBD1 on 6 matching bases. From germline, CDR1 is SGHVS and CDR2 FQNEAQ. V gave up 7 bases and J gave up 1 base, with 14 bases separating them. CDR3 size: 15 residues. The CDR3, as DNA: TGTGCCAGCAACTTGCAACAGGGTTCCTACAATGAGCAGTTCTTC. Protein: CASNLQQGSYNEQFF.

The genes are TRBV5-1 and TRBJ2-7; 12 bases are shared with TRBD1. The CDR3 runs 19 residues. Trimming removed 0 bases from V and 2 bases from J; junction bases left unmatched: 12. Germline V gene sequence: CDR1 SGHRS, CDR2 YFSETQ. DNA for the CDR3: TGCGCCAGCAGCTTGGCCGTGGGCCCGGGACAGGGGGCCACCTACGAGCAGTACTTC. Its protein product is CASSLAVGPGQGATYEQYF.

This clonotype was detected only a few times. The chain carries TRBV20-1 and TRBJ2-7; 9 bases agree with TRBD2. The germline CDR1 and CDR2 sequences are DFQATT and SNEGSKA (reference sequence). This CDR3 is 14 amino acids long. J lost 7 bases, V lost 6 bases, and 13 bases had no gene match. CDR3 bases: TGCAGTGCAAGGCGTAGCGGAGCGGGGGGAGAGCAGTACTTC. Encoded protein: CSARRSGAGGEQYF.

In its sample, this clonotype was seen many times. V usage is TRBV10-3 and J usage is TRBJ2-7; 11 positions match TRBD2. The CDR3 covers 15 residues. Germline assignment: CDR1 ENHRY and CDR2 SYGVKD. V lost 8 bases and J lost 2; bases outside the gene matches: 8. DNA for the CDR3: TGTGCCATCGGAAAGATACTAGCGGGGGCCTACGAGCAGTACTTC. Its translation: CAIGKILAGAYEQYF.